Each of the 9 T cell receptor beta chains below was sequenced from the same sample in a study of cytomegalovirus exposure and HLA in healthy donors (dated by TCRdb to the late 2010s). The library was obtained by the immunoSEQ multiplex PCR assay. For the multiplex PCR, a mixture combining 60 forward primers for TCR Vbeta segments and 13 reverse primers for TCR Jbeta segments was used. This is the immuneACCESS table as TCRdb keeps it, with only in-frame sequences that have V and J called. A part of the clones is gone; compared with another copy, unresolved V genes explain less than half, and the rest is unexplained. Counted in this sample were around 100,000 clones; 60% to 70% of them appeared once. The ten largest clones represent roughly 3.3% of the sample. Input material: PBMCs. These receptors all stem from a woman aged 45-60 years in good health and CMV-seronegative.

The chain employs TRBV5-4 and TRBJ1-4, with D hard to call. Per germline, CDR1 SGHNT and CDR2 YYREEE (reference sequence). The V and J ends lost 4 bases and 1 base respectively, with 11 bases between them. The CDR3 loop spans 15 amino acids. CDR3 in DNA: TGTGCCAGCAGCAGGGATGGGAGAACTAATGAAAAACTGTTTTTT. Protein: CASSRDGRTNEKLFF.

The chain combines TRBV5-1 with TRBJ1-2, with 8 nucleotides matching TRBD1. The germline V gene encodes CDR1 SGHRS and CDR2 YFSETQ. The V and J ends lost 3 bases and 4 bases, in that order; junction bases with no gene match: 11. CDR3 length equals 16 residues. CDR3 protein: CASSSAWLDRGYGYTF. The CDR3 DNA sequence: TGCGCCAGCAGCTCCGCCTGGCTAGACAGGGGCTATGGCTACACCTTC.

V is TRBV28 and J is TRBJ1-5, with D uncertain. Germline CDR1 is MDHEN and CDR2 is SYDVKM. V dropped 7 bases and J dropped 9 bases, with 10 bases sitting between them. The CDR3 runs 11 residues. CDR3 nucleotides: TGTGCCAGCACCCTACGGGGGCCCCAGCATTTT. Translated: CASTLRGPQHF. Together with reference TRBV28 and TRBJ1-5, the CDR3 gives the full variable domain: DVKVTQSSRYLVKRTGEKVFLECVQDMDHENMFWYRQDPGLGLRLIYFSYDVKMKEKGDIPEGYSVSREKKERFSLILESASTNQTSMYLCASTLRGPQHFGDGTRLSIL.

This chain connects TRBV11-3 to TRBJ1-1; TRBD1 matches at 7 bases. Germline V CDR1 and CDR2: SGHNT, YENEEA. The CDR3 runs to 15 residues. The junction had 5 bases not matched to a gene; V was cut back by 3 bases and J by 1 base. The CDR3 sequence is CASSFPGQKNTEAFF. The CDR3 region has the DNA TGTGCCAGCAGCTTTCCGGGACAGAAGAACACTGAAGCTTTCTTT.

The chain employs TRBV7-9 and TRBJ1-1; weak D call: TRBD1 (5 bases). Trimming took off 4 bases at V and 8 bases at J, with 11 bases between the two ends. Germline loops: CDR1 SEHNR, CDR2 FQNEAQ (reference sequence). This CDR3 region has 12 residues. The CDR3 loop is CASSYGGSEAFF. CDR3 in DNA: TGTGCCAGCAGCTACGGGGGATCAGAAGCTTTCTTT. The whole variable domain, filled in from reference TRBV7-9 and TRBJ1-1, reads DTGVSQNPRHKITKRGQNVTFRCDPISEHNRLYWYRQTLGQGPEFLTYFQNEAQLEKSRLLSDRFSAERPKGSFSTLEIQRTEQGDSAMYLCASSYGGSEAFFGQGTRLTVV.

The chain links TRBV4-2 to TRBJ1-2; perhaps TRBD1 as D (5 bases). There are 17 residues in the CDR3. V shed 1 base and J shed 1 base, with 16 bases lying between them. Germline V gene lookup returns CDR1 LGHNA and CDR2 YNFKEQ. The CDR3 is CASSQVKSDTLNYGYTF. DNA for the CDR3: TGTGCCAGCAGCCAAGTTAAATCGGACACCCTTAACTATGGCTACACCTTC.

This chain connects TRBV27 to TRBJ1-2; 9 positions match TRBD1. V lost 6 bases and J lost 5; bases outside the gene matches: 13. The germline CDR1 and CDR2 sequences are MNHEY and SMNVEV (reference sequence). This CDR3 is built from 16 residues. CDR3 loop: CASRPSGTGQGYGYTF. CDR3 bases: TGTGCCAGCAGACCATCAGGGACAGGGCAGGGGTATGGCTACACCTTC.

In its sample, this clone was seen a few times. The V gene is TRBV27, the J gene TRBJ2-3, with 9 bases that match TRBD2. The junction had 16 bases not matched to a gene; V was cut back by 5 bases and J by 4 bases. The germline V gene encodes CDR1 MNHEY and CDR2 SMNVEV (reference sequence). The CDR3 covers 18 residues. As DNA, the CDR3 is TGTGCCAGCAGTGAAGCTTCCATTTTTAGCGGGAGCCCAGATACGCAGTATTTT. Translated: CASSEASIFSGSPDTQYF.

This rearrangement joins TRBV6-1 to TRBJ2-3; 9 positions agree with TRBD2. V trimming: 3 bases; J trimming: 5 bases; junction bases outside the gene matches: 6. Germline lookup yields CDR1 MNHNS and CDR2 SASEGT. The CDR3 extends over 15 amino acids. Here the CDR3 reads CASSEGSGGQDTQYF. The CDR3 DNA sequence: TGTGCCAGCAGTGAGGGTAGCGGGGGACAAGATACGCAGTATTTT.